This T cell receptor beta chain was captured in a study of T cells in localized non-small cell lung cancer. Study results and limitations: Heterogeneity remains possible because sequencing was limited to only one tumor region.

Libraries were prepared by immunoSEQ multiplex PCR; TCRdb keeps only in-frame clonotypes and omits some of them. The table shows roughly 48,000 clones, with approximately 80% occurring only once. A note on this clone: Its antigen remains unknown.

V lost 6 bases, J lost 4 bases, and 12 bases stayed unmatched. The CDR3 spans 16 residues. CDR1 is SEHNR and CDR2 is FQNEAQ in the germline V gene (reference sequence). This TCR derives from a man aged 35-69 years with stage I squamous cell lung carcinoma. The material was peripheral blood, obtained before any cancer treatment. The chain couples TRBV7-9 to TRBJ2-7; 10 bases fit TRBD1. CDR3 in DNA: TGTGCCAGCAGTGTCACTCCGGGACAGGGGTTATACGAGCAGTACTTC. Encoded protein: CASSVTPGQGLYEQYF.